These 3 T cell receptor beta chains originate from one sample sequenced in a study of neurological immune-mediated disorders. The time point was: longitudinal time-point 3. TCRdb recomputed calls from the 5' RACE reads with MiXCR, one row per CDR3 protein. Of 43,000 or so distinct CDR3 sequences listed, 13% were seen once; the top ten hold about an eighth. Input material: PBMCs. The receptors were sampled from a man aged 30 to 45 in good health.

In its sample, this clonotype was seen many times. The chain employs TRBV20-1 and TRBJ2-5; perhaps TRBD1 as D (5 bases). Germline values: CDR1 DFQATT, CDR2 SNEGSKA (reference sequence). The CDR3 has 14 amino acids. The V gene lost 0 bases and the J gene lost 4 bases, with 12 bases spanning the gap. The CDR3 DNA is TGCAGTGCTAGAGATCCTACAAGGGGAGAGACCCAGTACTTC. The encoded protein is CSARDPTRGETQYF.

This clonotype was detected ten times or more. The chain couples TRBV7-2 to TRBJ1-3; D gene ambiguous. The germline V gene encodes CDR1 SGHTA and CDR2 FQGNSA. The CDR3 totals 15 residues. V was clipped by 3 bases and J by 5 bases, with 14 bases between them. CDR3 amino acids: CASSLRPLGRNTIYF. CDR3 nucleotides: TGTGCCAGCAGCTTGAGGCCCCTGGGCCGAAACACCATATATTTT.

This clonotype came up many times. This sequence joins TRBV24-1 and TRBJ2-6; unclear D gene. The CDR3 contains 19 residues. V was trimmed by 5 bases and J by 0 bases, leaving 19 bases between them. Germline-derived CDR1 and CDR2 are KGHDR and SFDVKD. The CDR3 DNA reads as TGTGCCACCAGTGCCAATCCGGGTCCCGTGGGCTCTGGGGCCAACGTCCTGACTTTC. The encoded protein is CATSANPGPVGSGANVLTF.